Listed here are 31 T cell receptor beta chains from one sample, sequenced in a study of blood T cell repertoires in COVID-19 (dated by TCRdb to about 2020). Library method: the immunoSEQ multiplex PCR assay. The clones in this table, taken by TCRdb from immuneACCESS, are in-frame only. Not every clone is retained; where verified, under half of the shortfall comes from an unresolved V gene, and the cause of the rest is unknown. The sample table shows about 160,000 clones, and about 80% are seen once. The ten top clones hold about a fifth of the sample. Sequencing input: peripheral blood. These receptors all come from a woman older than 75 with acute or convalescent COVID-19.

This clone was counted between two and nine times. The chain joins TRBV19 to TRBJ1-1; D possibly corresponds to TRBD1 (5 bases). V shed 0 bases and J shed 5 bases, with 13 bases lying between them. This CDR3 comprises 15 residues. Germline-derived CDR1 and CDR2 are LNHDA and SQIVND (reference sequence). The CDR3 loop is CASSIDLGGRTEAFF. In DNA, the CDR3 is TGTGCCAGTAGTATAGATCTGGGGGGTAGGACTGAAGCTTTCTTT.

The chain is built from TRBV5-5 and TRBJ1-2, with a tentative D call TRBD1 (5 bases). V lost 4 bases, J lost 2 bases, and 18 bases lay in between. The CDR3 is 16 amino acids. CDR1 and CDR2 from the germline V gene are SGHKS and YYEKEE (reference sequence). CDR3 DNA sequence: TGTGCCAGCAGCGCGACGACGCGGACAATAAACTATGGCTACACCTTC. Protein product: CASSATTRTINYGYTF.

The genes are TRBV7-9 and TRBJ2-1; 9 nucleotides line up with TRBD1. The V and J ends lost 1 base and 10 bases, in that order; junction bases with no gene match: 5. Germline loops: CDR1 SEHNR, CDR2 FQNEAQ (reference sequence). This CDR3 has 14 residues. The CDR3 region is CASSLVRDRAEQFF. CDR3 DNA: TGTGCCAGCAGCTTAGTTCGGGACAGGGCAGAGCAGTTCTTC.

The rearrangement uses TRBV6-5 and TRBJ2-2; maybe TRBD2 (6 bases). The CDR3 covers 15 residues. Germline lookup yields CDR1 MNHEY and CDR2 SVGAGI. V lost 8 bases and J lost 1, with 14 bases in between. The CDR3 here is CASGNGGWNTGELFF. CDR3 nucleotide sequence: TGTGCCAGCGGAAACGGGGGATGGAACACCGGGGAGCTGTTTTTT.

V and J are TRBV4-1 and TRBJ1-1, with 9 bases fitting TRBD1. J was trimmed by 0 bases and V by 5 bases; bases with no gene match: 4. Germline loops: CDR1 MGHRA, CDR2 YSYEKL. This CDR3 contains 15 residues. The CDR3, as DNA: TGCGCCAGCAGCAAACAGGGGGCCCTGAACACTGAAGCTTTCTTT. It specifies CASSKQGALNTEAFF.

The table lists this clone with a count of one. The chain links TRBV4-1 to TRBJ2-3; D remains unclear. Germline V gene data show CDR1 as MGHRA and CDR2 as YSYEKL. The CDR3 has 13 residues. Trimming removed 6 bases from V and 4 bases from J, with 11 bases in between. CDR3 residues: CASRSELSDTQYF. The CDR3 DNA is TGCGCCAGCAGGTCGGAGCTTTCAGATACGCAGTATTTT.

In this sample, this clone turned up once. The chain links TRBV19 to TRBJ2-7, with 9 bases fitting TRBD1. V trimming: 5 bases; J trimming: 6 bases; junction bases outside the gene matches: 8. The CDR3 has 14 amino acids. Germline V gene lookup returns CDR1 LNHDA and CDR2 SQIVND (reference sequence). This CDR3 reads CASSQDRGVSEQYF. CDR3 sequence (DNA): TGTGCCAGTAGTCAAGACAGGGGGGTCTCCGAGCAGTACTTC. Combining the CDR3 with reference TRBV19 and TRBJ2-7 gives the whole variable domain DGGITQSPKYLFRKEGQNVTLSCEQNLNHDAMYWYRQDPGQGLRLIYYSQIVNDFQKGDIAEGYSVSREKKESFPLTVTSAQKNPTAFYLCASSQDRGVSEQYFGPGTRLTVT.

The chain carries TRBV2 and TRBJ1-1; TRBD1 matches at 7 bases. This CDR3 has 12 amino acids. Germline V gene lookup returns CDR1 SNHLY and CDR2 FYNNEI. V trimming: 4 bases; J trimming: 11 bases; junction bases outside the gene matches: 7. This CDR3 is CASSGQGIQAFF. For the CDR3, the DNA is TGTGCCAGCAGTGGACAGGGAATCCAGGCTTTCTTT. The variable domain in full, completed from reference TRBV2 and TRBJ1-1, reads EPEVTQTPSHQVTQMGQEVILRCVPISNHLYFYWYRQILGQKVEFLVSFYNNEISEKSEIFDDQFSVERPDGSNFTLKIRSTKLEDSAMYFCASSGQGIQAFFGQGTRLTVV.

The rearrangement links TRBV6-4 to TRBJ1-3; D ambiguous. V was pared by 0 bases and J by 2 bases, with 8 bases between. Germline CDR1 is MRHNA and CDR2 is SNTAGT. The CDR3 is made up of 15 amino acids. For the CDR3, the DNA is TGTGCCAGCAGTGACTCTGCGGGAGCTGGAAACACCATATATTTT. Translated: CASSDSAGAGNTIYF.

In DNA form, the CDR3 reads TGTGCCAGCAGCGGACTAGTAGGGACAGATACGCAGTATTTT. It specifies CASSGLVGTDTQYF. The chain joins TRBV2 to TRBJ2-3, with 7 nucleotides matching TRBD2. The length of the CDR3 is 14 residues. The germline CDR1 and CDR2 sequences are SNHLY and FYNNEI. V dropped 6 bases and J dropped 3; count of bases not matched to a gene: 6.

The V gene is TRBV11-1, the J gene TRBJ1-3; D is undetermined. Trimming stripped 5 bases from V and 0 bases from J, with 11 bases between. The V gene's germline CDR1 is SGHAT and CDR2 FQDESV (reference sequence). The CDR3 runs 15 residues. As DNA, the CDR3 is TGTGCCAGCAGCCCCGGGTCCTACTCTGGAAACACCATATATTTT. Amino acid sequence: CASSPGSYSGNTIYF.

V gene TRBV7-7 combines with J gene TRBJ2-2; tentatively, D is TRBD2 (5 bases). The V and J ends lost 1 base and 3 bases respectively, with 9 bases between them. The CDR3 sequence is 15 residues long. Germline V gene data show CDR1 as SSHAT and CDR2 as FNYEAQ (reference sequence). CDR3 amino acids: CASSLGVGDTGELFF. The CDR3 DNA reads TGTGCCAGCAGCTTAGGGGTGGGAGACACCGGGGAGCTGTTTTTT.

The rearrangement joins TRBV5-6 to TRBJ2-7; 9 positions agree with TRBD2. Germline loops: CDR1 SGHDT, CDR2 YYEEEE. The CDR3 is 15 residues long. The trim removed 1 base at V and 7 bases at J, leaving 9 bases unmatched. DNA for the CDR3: TGTGCCAGCAGCTTGTTGTCTAGCGGGGCTAGAGAGCAGTACTTC. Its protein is CASSLLSSGAREQYF.

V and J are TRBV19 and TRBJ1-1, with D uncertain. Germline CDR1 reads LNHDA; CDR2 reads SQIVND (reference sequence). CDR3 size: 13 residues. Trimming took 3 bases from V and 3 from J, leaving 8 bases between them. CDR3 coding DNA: TGTGCCAGTAGTATCACGAGGGACACTGAAGCTTTCTTT. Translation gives CASSITRDTEAFF.

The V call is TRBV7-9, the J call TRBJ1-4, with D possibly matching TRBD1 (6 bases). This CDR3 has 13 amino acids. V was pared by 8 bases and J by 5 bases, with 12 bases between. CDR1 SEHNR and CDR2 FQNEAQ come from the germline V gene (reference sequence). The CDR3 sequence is CASQDSSNEKLFF. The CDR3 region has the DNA TGTGCCAGCCAGGACAGCAGCAATGAAAAACTGTTTTTT. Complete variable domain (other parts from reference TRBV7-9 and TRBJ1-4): DTGVSQNPRHKITKRGQNVTFRCDPISEHNRLYWYRQTLGQGPEFLTYFQNEAQLEKSRLLSDRFSAERPKGSFSTLEIQRTEQGDSAMYLCASQDSSNEKLFFGSGTQLSVL.

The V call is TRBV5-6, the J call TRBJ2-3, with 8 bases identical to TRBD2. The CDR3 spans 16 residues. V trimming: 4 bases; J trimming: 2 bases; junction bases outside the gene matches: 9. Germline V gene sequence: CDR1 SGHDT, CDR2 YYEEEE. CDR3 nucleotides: TGTGCCAGCAGCAGACGGACTAGCTTTTTCACAGATACGCAGTATTTT. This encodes CASSRRTSFFTDTQYF.

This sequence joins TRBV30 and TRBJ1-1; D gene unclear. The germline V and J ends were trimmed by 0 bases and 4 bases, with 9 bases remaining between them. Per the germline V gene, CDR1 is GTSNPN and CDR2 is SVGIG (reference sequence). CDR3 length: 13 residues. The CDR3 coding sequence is TGTGCCTGGAGTGTAATCGGGTTCACTGAAGCTTTCTTT. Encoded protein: CAWSVIGFTEAFF.

Here the CDR3 DNA reads TGTGCCAGTACACAGGGCCTTATCACTGAAGCTTTCTTT. Translated, it gives CASTQGLITEAFF. The chain couples TRBV19 to TRBJ1-1, with a tentative D call TRBD1 (6 bases). This CDR3 is 13 amino acids long. CDR1 is LNHDA and CDR2 is SQIVND in the germline V gene (reference sequence). With 7 bases removed from V and 4 bases from J, the gap between germline ends came to 13 bases.

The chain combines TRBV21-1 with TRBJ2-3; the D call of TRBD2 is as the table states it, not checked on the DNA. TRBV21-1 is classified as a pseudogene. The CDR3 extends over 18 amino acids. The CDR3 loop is CASSKAVIGGSVTDTQYF. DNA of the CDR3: TGTGCCAGCAGCAAAGCCGTGATTGGCGGGAGTGTAACAGATACGCAGTATTTT.

CDR3 in amino acids: CASSLTSNNEQFF. The CDR3 region has the DNA TGTGCCAGTAGCTTAACTAGCAACAATGAGCAGTTCTTC. V usage is TRBV19 and J usage is TRBJ2-1; a possible D gene is TRBD2 (6 bases). The V end was cut by 6 bases, the J end by 5 bases, with 11 bases between. Germline CDR1 and CDR2: LNHDA and SQIVND (reference sequence). CDR3 length: 13 residues.

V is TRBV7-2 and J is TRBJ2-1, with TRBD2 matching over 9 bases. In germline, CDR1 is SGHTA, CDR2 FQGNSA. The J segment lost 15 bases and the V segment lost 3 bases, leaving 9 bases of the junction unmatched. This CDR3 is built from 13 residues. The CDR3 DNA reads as TGTGCCAGCAGCTTCGTCAAGGGACTAGCCCTGTTCTTC. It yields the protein CASSFVKGLALFF.

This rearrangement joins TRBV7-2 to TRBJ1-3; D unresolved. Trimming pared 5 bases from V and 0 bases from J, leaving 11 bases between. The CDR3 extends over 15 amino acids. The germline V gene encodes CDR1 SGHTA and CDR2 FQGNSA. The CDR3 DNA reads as TGTGCCAGCAGCCACGGACGGGACTCTGGAAACACCATATATTTT. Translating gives CASSHGRDSGNTIYF.

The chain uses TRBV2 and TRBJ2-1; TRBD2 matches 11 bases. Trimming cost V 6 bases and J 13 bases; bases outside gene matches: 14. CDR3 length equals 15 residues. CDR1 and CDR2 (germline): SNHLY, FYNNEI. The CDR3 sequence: CASSVGTSGGNSQFF. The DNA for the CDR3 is TGTGCCAGCAGCGTCGGGACTAGCGGAGGCAACTCCCAGTTCTTC.

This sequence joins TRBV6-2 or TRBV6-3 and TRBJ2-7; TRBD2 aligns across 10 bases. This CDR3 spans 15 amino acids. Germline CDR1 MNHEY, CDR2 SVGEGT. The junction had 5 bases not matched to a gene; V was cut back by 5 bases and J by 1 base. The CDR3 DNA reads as TGTGCCAGCAGTGGTACTAGCGGGGATTCCTACGAGCAGTACTTC. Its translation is CASSGTSGDSYEQYF.

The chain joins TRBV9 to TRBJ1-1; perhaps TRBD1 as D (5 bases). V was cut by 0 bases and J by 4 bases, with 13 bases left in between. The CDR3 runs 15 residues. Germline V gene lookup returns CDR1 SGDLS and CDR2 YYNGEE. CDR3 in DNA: TGTGCCAGCAGCGTAGATCAGGGAGGGATCACTGAAGCTTTCTTT. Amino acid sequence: CASSVDQGGITEAFF.

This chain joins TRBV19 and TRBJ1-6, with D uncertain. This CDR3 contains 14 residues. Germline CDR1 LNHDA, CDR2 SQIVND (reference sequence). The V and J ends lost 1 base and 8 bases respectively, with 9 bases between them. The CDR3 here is CASSIGPPDSPLHF. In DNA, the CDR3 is TGTGCCAGTAGTATAGGCCCGCCGGATTCACCCCTCCACTTT.

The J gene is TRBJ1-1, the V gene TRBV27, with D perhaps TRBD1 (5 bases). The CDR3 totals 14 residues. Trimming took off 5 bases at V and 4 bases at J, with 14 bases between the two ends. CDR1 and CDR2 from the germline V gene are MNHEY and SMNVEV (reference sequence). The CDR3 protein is CASSPRQKTTEAFF. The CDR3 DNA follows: TGTGCCAGCAGTCCCAGACAGAAGACCACTGAAGCTTTCTTT.

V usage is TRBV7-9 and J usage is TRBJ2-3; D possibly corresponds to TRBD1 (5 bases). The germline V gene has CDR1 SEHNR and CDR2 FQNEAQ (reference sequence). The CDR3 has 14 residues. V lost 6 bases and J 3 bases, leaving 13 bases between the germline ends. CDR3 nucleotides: TGTGCCAGCAGGAGAGCTCAGGGAACAGATACGCAGTATTTT. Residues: CASRRAQGTDTQYF.

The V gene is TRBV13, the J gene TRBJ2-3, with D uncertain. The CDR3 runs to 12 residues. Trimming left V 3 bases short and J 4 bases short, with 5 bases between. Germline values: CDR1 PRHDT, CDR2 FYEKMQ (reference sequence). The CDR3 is CASSFYADTQYF. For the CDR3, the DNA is TGTGCCAGCAGCTTCTACGCAGATACGCAGTATTTT.

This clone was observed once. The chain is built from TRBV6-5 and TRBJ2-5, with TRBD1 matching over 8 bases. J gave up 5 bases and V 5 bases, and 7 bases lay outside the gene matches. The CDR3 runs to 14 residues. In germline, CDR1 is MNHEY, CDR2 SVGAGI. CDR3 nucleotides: TGTGCCAGCAGTCGGCAGGGGGCTGTGGAGACCCAGTACTTC. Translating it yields CASSRQGAVETQYF.

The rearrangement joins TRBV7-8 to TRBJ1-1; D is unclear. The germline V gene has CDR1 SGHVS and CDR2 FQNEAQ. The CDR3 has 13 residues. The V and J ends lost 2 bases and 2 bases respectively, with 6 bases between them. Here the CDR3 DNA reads TGTGCCAGCAGCTTAAAATATAACACTGAAGCTTTCTTT. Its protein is CASSLKYNTEAFF.